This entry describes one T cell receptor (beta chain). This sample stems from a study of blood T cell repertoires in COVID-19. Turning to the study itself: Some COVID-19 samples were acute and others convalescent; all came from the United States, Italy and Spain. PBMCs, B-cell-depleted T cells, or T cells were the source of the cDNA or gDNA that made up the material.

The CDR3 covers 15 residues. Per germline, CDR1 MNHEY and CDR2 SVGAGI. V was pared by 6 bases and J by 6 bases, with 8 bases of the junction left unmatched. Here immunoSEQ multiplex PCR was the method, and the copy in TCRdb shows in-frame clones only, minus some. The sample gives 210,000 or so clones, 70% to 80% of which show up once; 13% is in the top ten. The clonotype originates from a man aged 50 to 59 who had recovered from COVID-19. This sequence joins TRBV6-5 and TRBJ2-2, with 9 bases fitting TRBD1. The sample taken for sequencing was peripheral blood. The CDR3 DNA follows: TGTGCCAGCAGACGCCGGGACAGGGATCCCGGGGAGCTGTTTTTT. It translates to CASRRRDRDPGELFF.